This is a list of T cell receptor beta chains from one sample in a study of T-cell reconstitution after alpha-beta-depleted transplantation in children. One entry per CDR3 protein results from TCRdb running MiXCR on the PCR reads. Of around 490,000 distinct CDR3 sequences listed, over 10% are singletons. Source: PBMCs, mostly from graft donor cells, taken 180 days after TCRalphabeta/CD19-depleted stem cell transplant. The receptor source for this set is a female patient aged 2 to 10 who had a stem cell transplant for aplastic anemia, so the T cells may come from the graft donor. Each CDR3 is given with its conserved first and last residue. D genes are given only for firm matches. Part of the rows lack a size; the others show once, few, many or a class for expanded clones.

v_call	j_call	clone_size	d_call	cdr3_aa	cdr3_nt
TRBV20-1	TRBJ1-4	few	TRBD1	CSAKLPPTGNEKLFF	TGCAGTGCTAAGCTACCCCCGACAGGGAATGAAAAACTGTTTTTT
TRBV5-1	TRBJ2-3	few	NA	CASSPWPESTDTQYF	TGCGCCAGCAGCCCGTGGCCGGAAAGCACAGATACGCAGTATTTT
TRBV29-1	TRBJ1-3	few	NA	CSVRSGGQGNTIYF	TGCAGCGTGAGAAGCGGGGGGCAAGGAAACACCATATATTTT
TRBV7-7	TRBJ2-3	few	NA	CASSFKRTDTQYF	TGTGCCAGCAGCTTCAAGCGGACAGATACGCAGTATTTT
TRBV20-1	TRBJ2-3	NA	TRBD2	CSASKPAPWTSADTQYF	TGCAGTGCTAGTAAGCCAGCGCCTTGGACTAGCGCAGATACGCAGTATTTT
TRBV20-1	TRBJ2-3	NA	NA	CSARENRNTDTQYF	TGCAGTGCTAGAGAGAACAGGAACACAGATACGCAGTATTTT
TRBV5-1	TRBJ1-1	NA	NA	CASAVGNFMNTEAFF	TGCGCCAGCGCCGTAGGGAACTTTATGAACACTGAAGCTTTCTTT
TRBV4-2	TRBJ2-2	many	TRBD2	CASSEGRAGELFF	TGTGCCAGCAGCGAAGGGAGGGCCGGGGAGCTGTTTTTT
TRBV11-3	TRBJ1-1	few	NA	CASSLPTGTRAFF	TGTGCCAGCAGCCTCCCGACGGGCACGCGCGCTTTCTTT
TRBV7-2	TRBJ2-7	NA	TRBD2	CASSIRARGLAGPSYEQYF	TGTGCCAGCAGCATTAGGGCGCGAGGACTAGCGGGTCCCTCCTACGAGCAGTACTTC
TRBV3-1	TRBJ2-5	NA	TRBD2	CASSQWVAGAETQYF	TGTGCCAGCAGCCAGTGGGTAGCGGGAGCAGAGACCCAGTACTTC
TRBV18	TRBJ2-1	NA	TRBD1	CASSHATGGTYNEQFF	TGTGCCAGCTCACACGCGACAGGGGGCACCTACAATGAGCAGTTCTTC
TRBV20-1	TRBJ1-2	few	NA	CSARGQGTSGGYTF	TGCAGTGCTAGAGGCCAGGGGACGTCGGGTGGCTACACCTTC
TRBV2	TRBJ2-1	many	TRBD2	CASRDFHGGSGNEQFF	TGTGCCAGCAGGGATTTCCACGGCGGGAGCGGGAATGAGCAGTTCTTC
TRBV2	TRBJ1-5	NA	TRBD1	CASSFTGTGGQPQHF	TGTGCCAGCAGTTTTACCGGGACAGGGGGCCAGCCCCAGCATTTT
TRBV10-3	TRBJ2-5	NA	TRBD1	CAISDSADRWEETQYF	TGTGCCATCAGTGATTCAGCGGACAGGTGGGAAGAGACCCAGTACTTC
TRBV14	TRBJ2-7	few	NA	CASSPFGRSSREQYF	TGTGCCAGCAGCCCTTTTGGGCGGTCGTCGCGCGAGCAGTACTTC
TRBV15	TRBJ2-2	many	NA	CATSRGGNPTGELFF	TGTGCCACCAGCAGAGGGGGAAACCCCACCGGGGAGCTGTTTTTT
TRBV20-1	TRBJ2-7	NA	NA	CSAAGGNSYEQYF	TGCAGTGCGGCAGGCGGGAACTCCTACGAGCAGTACTTC
TRBV7-3	TRBJ2-1	NA	TRBD2	CASSPEGSGRTYNEQFF	TGTGCCAGCAGCCCCGAGGGGAGCGGGAGGACCTACAATGAGCAGTTCTTC